The clone carrying this T cell receptor beta chain turned up a few times. Its matching antigen is unknown. V shed 5 bases, J shed 3 bases, and the junction held 6 bases outside the gene matches. In germline, CDR1 is SNHLY, CDR2 FYNNEI. The CDR3 loop spans 15 amino acids. This sample is part of a study of beta chain features in type 1 diabetes. In the study overall: Cell yields, gender and age were comparable in patients and healthy donors. Sorted cell examination encompassed over 90,000,000 cells across all samples.

Every single donor gave one heparinised blood draw, and these averaged about 116 mL. Expressed TCRB transcripts were sequenced because the isolated RNA had all been reverse transcribed beforehand. Sequencing used immunoSEQ multiplex PCR; TCRdb keeps in-frame clones, though not all of them. Of 900,000 or so clones in the sample, roughly a sixth are singletons; the top ten hold 0.02% to 0.025%. Study results and limitations: In the patient group, naive, central memory and Treg TCRB repertoires seemed more alike than in the healthy donor group.

The J gene is TRBJ2-3, the V gene TRBV2; 9 positions agree with TRBD2. Sequencing used naive CD4+ T cells from blood. This receptor was taken from a woman younger than 35 in good health. Here the CDR3 reads CASSRDAGGTDTQYF. In DNA form, the CDR3 reads TGTGCCAGCAGTCGGGACGCGGGAGGGACAGATACGCAGTATTTT.